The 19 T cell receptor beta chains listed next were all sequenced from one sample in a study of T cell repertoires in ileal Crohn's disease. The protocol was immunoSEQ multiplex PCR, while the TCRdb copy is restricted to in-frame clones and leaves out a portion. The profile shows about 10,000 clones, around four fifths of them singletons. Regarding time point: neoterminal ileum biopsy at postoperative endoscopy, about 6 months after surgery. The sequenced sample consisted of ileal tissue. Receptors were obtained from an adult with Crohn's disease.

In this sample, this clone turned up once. The CDR3 DNA follows: TGTGCCAGCAGCTTACAGGGGCGGACAGATGAAAAACTGTTTTTT. Residues: CASSLQGRTDEKLFF. J is TRBJ1-4 and V is TRBV7-2, with TRBD1 as a possible D gene (6 bases). The germline gives CDR1 SGHTA, CDR2 FQGNSA. Trimming removed 2 bases at V and 6 bases at J, with 13 bases between. The CDR3 totals 15 residues. Full variable domain (rest looked up from reference TRBV7-2 and TRBJ1-4): GAGVSQSPSNKVTEKGKDVELRCDPISGHTALYWYRQSLGQGLEFLIYFQGNSAPDKSGLPSDRFSAERTGGSVSTLTIQRTQQEDSAVYLCASSLQGRTDEKLFFGSGTQLSVL.

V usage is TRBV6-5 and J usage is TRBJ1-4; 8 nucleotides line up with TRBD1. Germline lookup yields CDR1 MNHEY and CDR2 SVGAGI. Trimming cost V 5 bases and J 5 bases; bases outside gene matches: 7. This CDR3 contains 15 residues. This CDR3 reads CASSQRTGKNEKLFF. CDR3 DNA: TGTGCCAGCAGTCAACGGACAGGGAAGAATGAAAAACTGTTTTTT.

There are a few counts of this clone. The CDR3 protein is CASRPQAGQTPNTEAFF. The CDR3 DNA is TGTGCCAGCCGCCCCCAAGCGGGACAAACTCCGAACACTGAAGCTTTCTTT. V gene TRBV28 combines with J gene TRBJ1-1, with a weak D call TRBD1 (6 bases). The V end was cut by 8 bases, the J end by 1 base, with 23 bases between. In germline, CDR1 is MDHEN, CDR2 SYDVKM. The CDR3 sequence is 17 residues long.

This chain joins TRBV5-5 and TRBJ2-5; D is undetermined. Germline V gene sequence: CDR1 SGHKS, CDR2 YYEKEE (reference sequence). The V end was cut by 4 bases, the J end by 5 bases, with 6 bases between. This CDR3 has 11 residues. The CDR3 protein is CASSQSETQYF. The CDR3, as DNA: TGTGCCAGCAGCCAGTCGGAGACCCAGTACTTC. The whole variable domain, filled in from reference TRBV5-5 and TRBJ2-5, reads DAGVTQSPTHLIKTRGQQVTLRCSPISGHKSVSWYQQVLGQGPQFIFQYYEKEERGRGNFPDRFSARQFPNYSSELNVNALLLGDSALYLCASSQSETQYFGPGTRLLVL.

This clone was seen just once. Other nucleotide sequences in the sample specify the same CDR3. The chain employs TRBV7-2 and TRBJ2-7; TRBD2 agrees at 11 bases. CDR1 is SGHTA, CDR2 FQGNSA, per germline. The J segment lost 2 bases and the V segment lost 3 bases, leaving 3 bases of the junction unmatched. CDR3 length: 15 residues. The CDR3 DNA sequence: TGTGCCAGCAGCTTCACTAGCGGGGGTGCCTACGAGCAGTACTTC. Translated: CASSFTSGGAYEQYF.

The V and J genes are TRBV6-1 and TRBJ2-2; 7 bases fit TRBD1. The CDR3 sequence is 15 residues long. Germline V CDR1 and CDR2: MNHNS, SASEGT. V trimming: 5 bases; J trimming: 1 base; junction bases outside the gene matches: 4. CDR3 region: CASSPRGRNTGELFF. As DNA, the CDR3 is TGTGCCAGCAGTCCTAGGGGGCGGAACACCGGGGAGCTGTTTTTT.

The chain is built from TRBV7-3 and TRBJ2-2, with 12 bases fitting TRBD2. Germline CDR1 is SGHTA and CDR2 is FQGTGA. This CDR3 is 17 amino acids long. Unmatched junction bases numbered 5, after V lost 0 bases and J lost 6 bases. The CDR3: CASSLTGLAGGAGELFF. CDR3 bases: TGTGCCAGCAGCTTAACGGGGCTAGCGGGAGGGGCCGGGGAGCTGTTTTTT.

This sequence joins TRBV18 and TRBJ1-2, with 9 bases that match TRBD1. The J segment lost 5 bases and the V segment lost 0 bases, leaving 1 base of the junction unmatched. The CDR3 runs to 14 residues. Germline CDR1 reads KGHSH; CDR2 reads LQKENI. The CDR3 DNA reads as TGTGCCAGCTCACCACCGGGACAGGGTTATGGCTACACCTTC. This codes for CASSPPGQGYGYTF. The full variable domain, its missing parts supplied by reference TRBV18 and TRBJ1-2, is NAGVMQNPRHLVRRRGQEARLRCSPMKGHSHVYWYRQLPEEGLKFMVYLQKENIIDESGMPKERFSAEFPKEGPSILRIQQVVRGDSAAYFCASSPPGQGYGYTFGSGTRLTVV.

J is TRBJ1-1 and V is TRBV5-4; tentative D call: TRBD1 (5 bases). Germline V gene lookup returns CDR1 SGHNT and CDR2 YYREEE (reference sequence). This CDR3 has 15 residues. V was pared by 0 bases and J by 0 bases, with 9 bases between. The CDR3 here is CASSLGGHMNTEAFF. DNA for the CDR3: TGTGCCAGCAGCTTGGGAGGACATATGAACACTGAAGCTTTCTTT.

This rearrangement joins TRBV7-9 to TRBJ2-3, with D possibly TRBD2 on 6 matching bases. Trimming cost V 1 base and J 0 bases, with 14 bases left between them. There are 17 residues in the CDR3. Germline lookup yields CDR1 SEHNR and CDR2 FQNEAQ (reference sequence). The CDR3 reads CASSLGSAGTSTDTQYF. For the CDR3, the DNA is TGTGCCAGCAGCTTAGGCTCGGCAGGGACTAGCACAGATACGCAGTATTTT. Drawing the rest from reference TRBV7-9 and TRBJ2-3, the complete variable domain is DTGVSQNPRHKITKRGQNVTFRCDPISEHNRLYWYRQTLGQGPEFLTYFQNEAQLEKSRLLSDRFSAERPKGSFSTLEIQRTEQGDSAMYLCASSLGSAGTSTDTQYFGPGTRLTVL.

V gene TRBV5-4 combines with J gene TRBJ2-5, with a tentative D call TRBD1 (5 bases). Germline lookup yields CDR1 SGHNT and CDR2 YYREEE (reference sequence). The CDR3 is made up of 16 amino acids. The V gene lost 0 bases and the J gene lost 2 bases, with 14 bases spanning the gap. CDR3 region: CASSLGQFPYQETQYF. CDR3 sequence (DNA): TGTGCCAGCAGCTTGGGACAGTTCCCTTATCAAGAGACCCAGTACTTC.

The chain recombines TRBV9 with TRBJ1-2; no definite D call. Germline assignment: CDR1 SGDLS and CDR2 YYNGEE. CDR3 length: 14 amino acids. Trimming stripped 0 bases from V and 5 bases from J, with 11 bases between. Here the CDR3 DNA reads TGTGCCAGCAGCGTAGCTCCCCAGGATTATGGCTACACCTTC. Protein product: CASSVAPQDYGYTF.

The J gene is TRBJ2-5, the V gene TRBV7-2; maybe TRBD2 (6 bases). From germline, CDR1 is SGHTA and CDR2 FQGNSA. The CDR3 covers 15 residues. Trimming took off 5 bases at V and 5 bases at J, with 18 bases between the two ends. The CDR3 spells CASSLNKLAAETQYF. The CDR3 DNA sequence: TGTGCCAGCAGCCTAAACAAGTTAGCGGCGGAGACCCAGTACTTC.

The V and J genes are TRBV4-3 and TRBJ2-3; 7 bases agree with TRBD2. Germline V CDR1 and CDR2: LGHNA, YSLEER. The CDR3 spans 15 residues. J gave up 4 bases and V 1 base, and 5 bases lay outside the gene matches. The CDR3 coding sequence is TGCGCCAGCAGCCAAGTGGGAGGGGCTTCAGATACGCAGTATTTT. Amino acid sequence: CASSQVGGASDTQYF.

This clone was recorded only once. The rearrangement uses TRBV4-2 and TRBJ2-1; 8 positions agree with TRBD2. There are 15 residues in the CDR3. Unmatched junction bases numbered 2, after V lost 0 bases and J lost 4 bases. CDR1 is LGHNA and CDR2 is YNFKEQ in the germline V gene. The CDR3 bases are TGTGCCAGCAGCCAAGACACTAGCGGTTACAATGAGCAGTTCTTC. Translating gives CASSQDTSGYNEQFF.

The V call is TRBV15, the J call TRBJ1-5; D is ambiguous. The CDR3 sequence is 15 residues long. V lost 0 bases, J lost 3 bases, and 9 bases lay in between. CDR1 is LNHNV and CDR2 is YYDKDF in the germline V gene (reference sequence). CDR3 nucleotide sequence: TGTGCCACCAGCAGAGATCAGGTACTCAATCAGCCCCAGCATTTT. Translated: CATSRDQVLNQPQHF. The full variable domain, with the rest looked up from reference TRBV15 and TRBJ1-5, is DAMVIQNPRYQVTQFGKPVTLSCSQTLNHNVMYWYQQKSSQAPKLLFHYYDKDFNNEADTPDNFQSRRPNTSFCFLDIRSPGLGDTAMYLCATSRDQVLNQPQHFGDGTRLSIL.

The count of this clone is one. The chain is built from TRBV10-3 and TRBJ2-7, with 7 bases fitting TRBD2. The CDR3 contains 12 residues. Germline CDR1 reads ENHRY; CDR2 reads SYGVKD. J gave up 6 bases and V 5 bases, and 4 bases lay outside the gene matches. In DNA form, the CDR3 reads TGTGCCATCAGTCACTCGGGGGGCGAGCAGTACTTC. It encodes CAISHSGGEQYF.

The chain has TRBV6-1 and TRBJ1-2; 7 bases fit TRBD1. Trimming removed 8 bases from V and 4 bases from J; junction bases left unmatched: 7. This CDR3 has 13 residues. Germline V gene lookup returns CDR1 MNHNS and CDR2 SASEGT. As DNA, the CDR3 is TGTGCCAGCGCAGAGGGGGCAAGCTATGGCTACACCTTC. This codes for CASAEGASYGYTF.

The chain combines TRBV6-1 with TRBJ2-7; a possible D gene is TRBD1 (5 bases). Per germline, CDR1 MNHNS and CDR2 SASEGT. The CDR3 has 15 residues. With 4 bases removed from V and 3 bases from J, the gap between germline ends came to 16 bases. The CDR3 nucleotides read TGTGCCAGCAGTGCAAACCCGCAGGGTAGCTACGAGCAGTACTTC. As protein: CASSANPQGSYEQYF.